Listed here are 7 T cell receptor beta chains from one sample, sequenced in a study of human T cells and chemical hapten exposure (dated by TCRdb to the early 2020s). Interpreted using the paper, the time point label stands for: patch test 2, 6 weeks after DPC sensitization. The sample's treatment or condition, from its label and the paper: therapeutic diphenylcyclopropenone sensitization with weekly scalp DPC. The library was generated by RACE. Sequenced on a NextSeq 500. Using fastp at Q25 and MiXCR, TCRdb reprocessed the public reads and kept productive beta chains. All rows with the same CDR3 protein become a single entry with the most common DNA and genes. This sample comprises roughly 84,000 distinct CDR3 sequences, more than 9% of them detected only once. 4.5% to 5% of the sample belongs to the ten largest clones. The input for sequencing was whole blood, taken in connection with sensitization to the hapten diphenylcyclopropenone (DPC). These receptors all come from a woman aged 45 to 65 with alopecia areata. Some clones in this sample may be carry-over from other donors' samples.

The chain joins TRBV2 to TRBJ2-3, with 8 bases identical to TRBD2. The CDR3 has 15 amino acids. Unmatched junction bases numbered 8, after V lost 5 bases and J lost 4 bases. CDR1 is SNHLY and CDR2 is FYNNEI in the germline V gene. The CDR3 bases are TGTGCCAGCAGTCCTCCAGCGGGAGTGGCAGATACGCAGTATTTT. As protein: CASSPPAGVADTQYF.

The genes are TRBV14 and TRBJ2-2; perhaps D is TRBD1 or TRBD2 (6 bases each). The V gene lost 2 bases and the J gene lost 6 bases, with 13 bases spanning the gap. This CDR3 comprises 15 residues. Germline CDR1 SGHDN, CDR2 FVKESK. CDR3 sequence: CASSQRFGGAGELFF. As DNA, the CDR3 is TGTGCCAGCAGCCAACGTTTCGGGGGCGCCGGGGAGCTGTTTTTT.

The chain carries TRBV18 and TRBJ2-1, with 7 bases aligning to TRBD1. The CDR3 covers 15 residues. Looked up from germline, CDR1 is KGHSH and CDR2 is LQKENI. Trimming removed 6 bases from V and 7 bases from J; junction bases left unmatched: 12. The CDR3 DNA is TGTGCCAGCTCGGGGACGACAGGGTGGGCGAATGAGCAGTTCTTC. Its translation is CASSGTTGWANEQFF.

This clonotype has a handful of counts. The rearrangement links TRBV29-1 to TRBJ2-5; D may match TRBD1 or TRBD2 (5 bases each). Germline CDR1 reads SQVTM; CDR2 reads ANQGSEA. This CDR3 contains 13 residues. V dropped 1 base and J dropped 5 bases, with 11 bases sitting between them. This CDR3 is CSVEVGTRETQYF. The CDR3 nucleotides read TGCAGCGTTGAAGTTGGGACGCGTGAGACCCAGTACTTC.

This clonotype was seen ten or more times. V usage is TRBV19 and J usage is TRBJ1-5; a weak D match, TRBD1 (5 bases). From germline, CDR1 is LNHDA and CDR2 SQIVND (reference sequence). The V and J ends lost 10 bases and 0 bases respectively, with 19 bases between them. The CDR3 loop spans 16 amino acids. The DNA for the CDR3 is TGTGCCACCTCCCCGGCAGGGACCATTAGCAATCAGCCCCAGCATTTT. Protein sequence: CATSPAGTISNQPQHF.

In this sample, this clonotype turned up many times. V is TRBV5-1 and J is TRBJ1-2; D uncertain. Germline CDR1 reads SGHRS; CDR2 reads YFSETQ. Deletions cut 4 bases from V and 2 bases from J, with 12 bases between. CDR3 length: 14 amino acids. DNA for the CDR3: TGCGCCAGCAGCATTACCACAGAGAACTATGGCTACACCTTC. Its protein is CASSITTENYGYTF.

In this sample, this clonotype turned up many times. The chain links TRBV5-1 to TRBJ2-3, with TRBD2 matching 10 bases. CDR1 and CDR2 from the germline V gene are SGHRS and YFSETQ. CDR3 length equals 12 residues. The V segment lost 3 bases and the J segment 9 bases; nucleotides outside the gene matches: 1. CDR3 residues: CASSSSGSTQYF. In nucleotides, the CDR3 is TGCGCCAGCAGCTCTAGCGGGAGCACGCAGTATTTT.